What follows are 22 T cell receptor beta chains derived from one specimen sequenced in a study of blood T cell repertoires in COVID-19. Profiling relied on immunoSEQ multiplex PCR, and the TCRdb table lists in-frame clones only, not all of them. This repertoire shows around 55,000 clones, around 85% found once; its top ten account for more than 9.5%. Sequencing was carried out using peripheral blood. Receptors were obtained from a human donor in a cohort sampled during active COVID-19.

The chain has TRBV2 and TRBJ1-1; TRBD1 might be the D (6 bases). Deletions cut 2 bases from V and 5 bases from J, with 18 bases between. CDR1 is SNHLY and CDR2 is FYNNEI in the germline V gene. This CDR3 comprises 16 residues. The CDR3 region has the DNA TGTGCCAGCAGTGAAAGGCAGGGGAGAGGAAGGACTGAAGCTTTCTTT. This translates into CASSERQGRGRTEAFF.

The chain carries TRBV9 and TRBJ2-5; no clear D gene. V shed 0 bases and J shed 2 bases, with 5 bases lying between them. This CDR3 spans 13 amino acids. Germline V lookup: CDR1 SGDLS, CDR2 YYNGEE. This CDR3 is CASSVAVQETQYF. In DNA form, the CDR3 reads TGTGCCAGCAGCGTAGCGGTTCAAGAGACCCAGTACTTC.

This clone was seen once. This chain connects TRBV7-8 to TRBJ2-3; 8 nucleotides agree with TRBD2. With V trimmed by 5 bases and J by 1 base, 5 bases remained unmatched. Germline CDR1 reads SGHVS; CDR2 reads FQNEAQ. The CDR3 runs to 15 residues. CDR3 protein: CASSRAGVGTDTQYF. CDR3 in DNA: TGTGCCAGCAGCCGAGCGGGAGTTGGCACAGATACGCAGTATTTT.

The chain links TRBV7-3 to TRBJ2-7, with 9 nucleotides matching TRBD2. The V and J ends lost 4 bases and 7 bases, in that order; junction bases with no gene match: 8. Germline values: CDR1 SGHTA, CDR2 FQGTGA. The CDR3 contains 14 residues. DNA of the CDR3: TGTGCCAGCAGCTCGGGCGGGGGGGCCGGTGAGCAGTACTTC. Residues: CASSSGGGAGEQYF.

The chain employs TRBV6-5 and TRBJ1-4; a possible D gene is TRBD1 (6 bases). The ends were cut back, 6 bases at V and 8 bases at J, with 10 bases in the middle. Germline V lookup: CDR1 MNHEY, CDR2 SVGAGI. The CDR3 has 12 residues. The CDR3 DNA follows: TGTGCCAGCAGGACAGGCGGGGAAAAACTGTTTTTT. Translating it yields CASRTGGEKLFF.

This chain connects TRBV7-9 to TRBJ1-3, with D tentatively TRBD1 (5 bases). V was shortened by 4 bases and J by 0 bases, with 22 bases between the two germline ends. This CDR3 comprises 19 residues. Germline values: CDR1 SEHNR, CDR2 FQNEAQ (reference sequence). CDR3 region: CASSSQGLSVGPSGNTIYF. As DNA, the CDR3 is TGTGCCAGCAGCTCGCAGGGACTAAGTGTGGGACCCTCTGGAAACACCATATATTTT.

The CDR3 region is CAISEATGGRSYEQYF. The CDR3 bases are TGTGCCATCAGTGAAGCCACAGGCGGGAGATCCTACGAGCAGTACTTC. This chain uses TRBV10-3 with TRBJ2-7, with 7 bases identical to TRBD2. Looked up from germline, CDR1 is ENHRY and CDR2 is SYGVKD. CDR3 size: 16 residues. Germline trimming cut 3 bases from V and 1 base from J; bases unmatched to any gene: 9.

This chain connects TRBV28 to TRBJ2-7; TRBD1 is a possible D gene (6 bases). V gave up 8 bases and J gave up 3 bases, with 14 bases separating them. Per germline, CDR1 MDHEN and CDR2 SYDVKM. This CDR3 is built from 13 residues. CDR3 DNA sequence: TGTGCCAGCCACAGGGTAGAGGACTACGAGCAGTACTTC. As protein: CASHRVEDYEQYF.

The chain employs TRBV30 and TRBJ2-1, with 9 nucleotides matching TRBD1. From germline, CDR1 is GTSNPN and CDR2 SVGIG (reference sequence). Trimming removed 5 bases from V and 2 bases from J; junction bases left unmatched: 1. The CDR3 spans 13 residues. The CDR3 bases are TGTGCCTGGCGACAGGGGGCCTACAATGAGCAGTTCTTC. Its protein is CAWRQGAYNEQFF.

CDR3 region: CASSRGSGYGYTF. DNA of the CDR3: TGTGCCAGCAGCCGGGGGTCGGGCTATGGCTACACCTTC. The V and J genes are TRBV7-3 and TRBJ1-2; possibly TRBD1 for D (5 bases). The CDR3 is 13 amino acids. The germline CDR1 and CDR2 sequences are SGHTA and FQGTGA. V lost 5 bases to trimming and J lost 4 bases, with 11 bases between them.

This CDR3 reads CASSEFREQYF. CDR3 DNA sequence: TGTGCCAGCAGTGAGTTCAGGGAGCAGTACTTC. The V call is TRBV12-3 or TRBV12-4, the J call TRBJ2-7, with D unclear. V was cut by 5 bases and J by 7 bases, with 9 bases left in between. The CDR3 covers 11 residues.

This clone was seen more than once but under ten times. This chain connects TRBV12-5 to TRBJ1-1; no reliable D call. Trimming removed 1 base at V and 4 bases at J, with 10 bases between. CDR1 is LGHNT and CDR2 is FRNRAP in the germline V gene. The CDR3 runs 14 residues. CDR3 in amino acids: CASGLGPEATEAFF. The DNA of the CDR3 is TGTGCTAGTGGTTTGGGCCCGGAGGCCACTGAAGCTTTCTTT.

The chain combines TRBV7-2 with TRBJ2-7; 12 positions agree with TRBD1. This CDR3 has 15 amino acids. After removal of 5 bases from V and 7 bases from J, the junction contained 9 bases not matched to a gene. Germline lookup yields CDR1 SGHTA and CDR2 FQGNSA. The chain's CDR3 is CASSARGTGGNEQYF. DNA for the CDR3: TGTGCCAGCAGCGCACGGGGGACAGGGGGCAATGAGCAGTACTTC.

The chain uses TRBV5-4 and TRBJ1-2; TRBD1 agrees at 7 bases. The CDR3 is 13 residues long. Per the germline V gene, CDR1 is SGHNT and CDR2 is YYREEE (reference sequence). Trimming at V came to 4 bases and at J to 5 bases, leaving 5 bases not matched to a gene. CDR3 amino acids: CASSRTGLYGYTF. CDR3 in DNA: TGTGCCAGCAGCCGGACAGGCCTATATGGCTACACCTTC.

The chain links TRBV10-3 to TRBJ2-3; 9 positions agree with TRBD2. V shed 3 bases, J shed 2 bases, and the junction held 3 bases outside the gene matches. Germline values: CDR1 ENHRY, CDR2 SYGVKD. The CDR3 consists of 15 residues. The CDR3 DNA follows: TGTGCCATCAGTGAAGGCGGGAGGGCCACAGATACGCAGTATTTT. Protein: CAISEGGRATDTQYF.

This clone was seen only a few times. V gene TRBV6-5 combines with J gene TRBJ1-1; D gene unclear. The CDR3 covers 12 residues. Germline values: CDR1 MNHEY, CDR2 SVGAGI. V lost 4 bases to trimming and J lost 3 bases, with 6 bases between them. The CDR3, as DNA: TGTGCCAGCAGTTCGAGAGACACTGAAGCTTTCTTT. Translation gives CASSSRDTEAFF.

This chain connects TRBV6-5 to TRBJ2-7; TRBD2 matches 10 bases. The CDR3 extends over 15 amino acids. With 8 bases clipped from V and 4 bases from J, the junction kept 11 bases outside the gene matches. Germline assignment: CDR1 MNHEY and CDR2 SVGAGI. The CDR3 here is CASYRGGTSAYEQYF. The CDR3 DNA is TGTGCCAGCTACCGCGGCGGGACTAGCGCGTACGAGCAGTACTTC.

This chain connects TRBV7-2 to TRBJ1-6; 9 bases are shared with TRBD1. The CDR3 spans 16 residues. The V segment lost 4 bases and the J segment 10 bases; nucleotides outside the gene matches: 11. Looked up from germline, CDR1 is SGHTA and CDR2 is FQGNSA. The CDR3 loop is CASSSRDRVGGSPLHF. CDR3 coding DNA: TGTGCCAGCAGCTCCCGGGACAGGGTAGGAGGATCACCCCTCCACTTT.

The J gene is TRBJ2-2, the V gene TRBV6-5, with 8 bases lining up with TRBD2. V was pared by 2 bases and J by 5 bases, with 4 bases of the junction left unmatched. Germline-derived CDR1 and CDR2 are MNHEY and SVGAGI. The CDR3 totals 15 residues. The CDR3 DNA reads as TGTGCCAGCAGTTACGAGGGACTAGGTACCGGGGAGCTGTTTTTT. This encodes CASSYEGLGTGELFF.

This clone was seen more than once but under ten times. The CDR3 coding sequence is TGTGCCAGCAGCCCTCAGCGCGGCTCCTACAATGAGCAGTTCTTC. Translated: CASSPQRGSYNEQFF. The rearrangement uses TRBV5-4 and TRBJ2-1, with D unclear. The CDR3 is 15 amino acids. V was cut by 4 bases and J by 0 bases, with 11 bases left in between. Germline V gene lookup returns CDR1 SGHNT and CDR2 YYREEE (reference sequence). Looking up the rest from reference TRBV5-4 and TRBJ2-1 gives the full variable domain: ETGVTQSPTHLIKTRGQQVTLRCSSQSGHNTVSWYQQALGQGPQFIFQYYREEENGRGNFPPRFSGLQFPNYSSELNVNALELDDSALYLCASSPQRGSYNEQFFGPGTRLTVL.

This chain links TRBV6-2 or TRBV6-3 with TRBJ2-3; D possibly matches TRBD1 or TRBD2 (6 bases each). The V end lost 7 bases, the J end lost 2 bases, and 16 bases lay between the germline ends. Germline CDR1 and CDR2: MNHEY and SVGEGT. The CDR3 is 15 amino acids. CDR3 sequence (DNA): TGTGCCAGCAACCCGGGGGCCCAGTTCACAGATACGCAGTATTTT. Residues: CASNPGAQFTDTQYF.

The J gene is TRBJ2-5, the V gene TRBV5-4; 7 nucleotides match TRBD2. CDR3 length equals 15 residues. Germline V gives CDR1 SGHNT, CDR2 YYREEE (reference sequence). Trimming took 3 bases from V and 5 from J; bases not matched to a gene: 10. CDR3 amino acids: CASSSGLGGAETQYF. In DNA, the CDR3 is TGTGCCAGCAGCTCTGGACTAGGAGGGGCGGAGACCCAGTACTTC. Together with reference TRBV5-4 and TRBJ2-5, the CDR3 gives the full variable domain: ETGVTQSPTHLIKTRGQQVTLRCSSQSGHNTVSWYQQALGQGPQFIFQYYREEENGRGNFPPRFSGLQFPNYSSELNVNALELDDSALYLCASSSGLGGAETQYFGPGTRLLVL.